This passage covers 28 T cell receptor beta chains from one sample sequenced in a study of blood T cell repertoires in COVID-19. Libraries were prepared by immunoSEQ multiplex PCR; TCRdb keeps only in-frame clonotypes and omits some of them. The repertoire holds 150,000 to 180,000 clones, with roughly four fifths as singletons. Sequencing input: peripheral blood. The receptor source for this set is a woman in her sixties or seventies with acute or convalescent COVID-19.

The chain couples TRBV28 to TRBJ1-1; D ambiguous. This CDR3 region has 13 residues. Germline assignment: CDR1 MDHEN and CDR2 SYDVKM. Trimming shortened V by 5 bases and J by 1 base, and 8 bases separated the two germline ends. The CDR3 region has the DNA TGTGCCAGCAGTCCCCGACAGAACACTGAAGCTTTCTTT. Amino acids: CASSPRQNTEAFF.

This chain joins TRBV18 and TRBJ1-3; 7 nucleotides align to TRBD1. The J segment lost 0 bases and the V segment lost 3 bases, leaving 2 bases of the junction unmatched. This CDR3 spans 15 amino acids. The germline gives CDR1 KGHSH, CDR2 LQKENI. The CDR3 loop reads CASSPRTGSGNTIYF. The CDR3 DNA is TGTGCCAGCTCACCGAGGACAGGCTCTGGAAACACCATATATTTT.

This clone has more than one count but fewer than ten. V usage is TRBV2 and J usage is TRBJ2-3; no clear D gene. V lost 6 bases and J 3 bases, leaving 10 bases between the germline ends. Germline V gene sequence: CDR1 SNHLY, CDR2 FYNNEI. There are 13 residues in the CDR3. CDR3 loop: CASSPPFTDTQYF. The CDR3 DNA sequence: TGTGCCAGCAGCCCTCCCTTTACAGATACGCAGTATTTT.

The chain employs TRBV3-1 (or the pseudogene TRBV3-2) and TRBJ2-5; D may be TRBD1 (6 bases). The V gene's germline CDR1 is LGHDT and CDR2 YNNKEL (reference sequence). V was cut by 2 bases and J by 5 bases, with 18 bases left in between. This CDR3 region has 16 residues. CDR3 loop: CASSQTSPRGAETQYF. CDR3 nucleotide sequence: TGTGCCAGCAGCCAAACGTCACCCAGGGGAGCCGAGACCCAGTACTTC.

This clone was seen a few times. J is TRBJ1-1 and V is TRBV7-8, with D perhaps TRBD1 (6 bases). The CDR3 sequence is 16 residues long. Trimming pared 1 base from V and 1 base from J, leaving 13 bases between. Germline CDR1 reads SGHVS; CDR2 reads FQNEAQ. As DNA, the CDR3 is TGTGCCAGCAGCTTAGTAGCTAGGGGGGGGAACACTGAAGCTTTCTTT. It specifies CASSLVARGGNTEAFF.

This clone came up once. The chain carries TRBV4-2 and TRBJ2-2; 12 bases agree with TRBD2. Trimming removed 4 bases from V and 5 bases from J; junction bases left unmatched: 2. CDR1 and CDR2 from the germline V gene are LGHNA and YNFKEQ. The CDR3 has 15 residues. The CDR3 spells CASSRLAGATGELFF. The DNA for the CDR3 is TGTGCCAGCAGCCGACTAGCGGGGGCTACCGGGGAGCTGTTTTTT.

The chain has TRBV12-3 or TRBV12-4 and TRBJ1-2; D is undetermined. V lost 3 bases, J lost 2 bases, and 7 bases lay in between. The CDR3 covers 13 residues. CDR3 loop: CASSLRQNYGYTF. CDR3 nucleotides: TGTGCCAGCAGTTTGCGGCAGAACTATGGCTACACCTTC.

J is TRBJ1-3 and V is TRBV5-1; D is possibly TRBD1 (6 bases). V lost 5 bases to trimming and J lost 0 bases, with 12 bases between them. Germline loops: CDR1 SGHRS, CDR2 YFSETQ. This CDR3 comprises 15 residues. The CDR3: CASSPGQFSGNTIYF. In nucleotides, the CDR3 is TGCGCCAGCAGTCCTGGACAGTTCTCTGGAAACACCATATATTTT. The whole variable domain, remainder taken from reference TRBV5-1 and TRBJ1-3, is KAGVTQTPRYLIKTRGQQVTLSCSPISGHRSVSWYQQTPGQGLQFLFEYFSETQRNKGNFPGRFSGRQFSNSRSEMNVSTLELGDSALYLCASSPGQFSGNTIYFGEGSWLTVV.

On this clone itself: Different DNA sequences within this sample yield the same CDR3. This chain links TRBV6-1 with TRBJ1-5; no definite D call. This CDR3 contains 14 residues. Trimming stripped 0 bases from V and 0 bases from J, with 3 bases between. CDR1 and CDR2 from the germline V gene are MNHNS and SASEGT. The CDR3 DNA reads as TGTGCCAGCAGTGAAGCGTATAGCAATCAGCCCCAGCATTTT. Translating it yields CASSEAYSNQPQHF.

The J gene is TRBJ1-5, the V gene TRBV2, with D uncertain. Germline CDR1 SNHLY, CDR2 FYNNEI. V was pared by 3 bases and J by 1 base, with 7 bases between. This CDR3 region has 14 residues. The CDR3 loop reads CASSDWASNQPQHF. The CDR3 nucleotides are TGTGCCAGCAGTGATTGGGCCAGCAATCAGCCCCAGCATTTT.

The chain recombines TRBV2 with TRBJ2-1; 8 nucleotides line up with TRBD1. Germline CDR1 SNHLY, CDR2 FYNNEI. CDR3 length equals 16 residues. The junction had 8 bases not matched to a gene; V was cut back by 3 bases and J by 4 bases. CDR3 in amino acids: CASSDRGTGPYNEQFF. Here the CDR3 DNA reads TGTGCCAGCAGTGATAGGGGGACAGGCCCATACAATGAGCAGTTCTTC.

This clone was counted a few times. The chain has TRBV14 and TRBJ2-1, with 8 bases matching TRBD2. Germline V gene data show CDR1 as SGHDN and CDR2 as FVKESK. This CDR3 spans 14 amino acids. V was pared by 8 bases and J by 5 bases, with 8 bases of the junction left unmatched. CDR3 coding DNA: TGTGCCAGCCGAGCGGGGGTCAGAAACAATGAGCAGTTCTTC. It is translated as CASRAGVRNNEQFF.

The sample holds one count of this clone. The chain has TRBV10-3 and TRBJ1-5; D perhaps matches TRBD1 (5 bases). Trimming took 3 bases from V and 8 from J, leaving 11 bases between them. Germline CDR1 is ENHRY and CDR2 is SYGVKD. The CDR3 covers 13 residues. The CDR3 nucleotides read TGTGCCATCAGTGACGGGGGGGGAGAGCCCCAGCATTTT. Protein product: CAISDGGGEPQHF.

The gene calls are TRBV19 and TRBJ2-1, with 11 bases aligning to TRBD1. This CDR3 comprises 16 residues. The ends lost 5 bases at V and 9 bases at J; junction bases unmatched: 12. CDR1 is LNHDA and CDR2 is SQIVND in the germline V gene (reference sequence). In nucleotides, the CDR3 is TGTGCCAGTAGTCCGTCCGGGACAGGGGGTTTAGGTGAGCAGTTCTTC. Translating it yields CASSPSGTGGLGEQFF.

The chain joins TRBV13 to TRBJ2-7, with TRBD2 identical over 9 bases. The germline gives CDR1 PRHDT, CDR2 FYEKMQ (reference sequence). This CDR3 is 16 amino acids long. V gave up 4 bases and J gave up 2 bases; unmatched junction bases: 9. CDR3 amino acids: CASSSVAGEGTYEQYF. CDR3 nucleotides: TGTGCCAGCAGCTCAGTAGCGGGGGAAGGAACCTACGAGCAGTACTTC. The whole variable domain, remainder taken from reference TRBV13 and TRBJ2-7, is AAGVIQSPRHLIKEKRETATLKCYPIPRHDTVYWYQQGPGQDPQFLISFYEKMQSDKGSIPDRFSAQQFSDYHSELNMSSLELGDSALYFCASSSVAGEGTYEQYFGPGTRLTVT.

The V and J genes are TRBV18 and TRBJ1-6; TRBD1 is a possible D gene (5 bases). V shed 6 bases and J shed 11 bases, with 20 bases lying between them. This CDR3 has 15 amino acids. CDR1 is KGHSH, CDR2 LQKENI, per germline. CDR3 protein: CASSDLTARATPLHF. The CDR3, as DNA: TGTGCCAGCTCCGACCTGACAGCCCGGGCGACACCCCTCCACTTT.

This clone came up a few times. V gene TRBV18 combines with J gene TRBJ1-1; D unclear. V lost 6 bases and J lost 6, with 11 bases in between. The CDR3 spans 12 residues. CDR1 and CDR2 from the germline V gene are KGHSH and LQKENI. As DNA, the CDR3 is TGTGCCAGCTCGGCCGGGGTGGCTGAAGCTTTCTTT. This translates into CASSAGVAEAFF.

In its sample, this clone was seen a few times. The CDR3 sequence is CASSPQRERNEQFF. CDR3 DNA: TGTGCCAGCAGTCCCCAGAGGGAGAGGAATGAGCAGTTCTTC. V gene TRBV27 combines with J gene TRBJ2-1; possible D gene TRBD2, 5 bases. Trimming left V 5 bases short and J 7 bases short, with 15 bases between. The length of the CDR3 is 14 residues. CDR1 and CDR2 from the germline V gene are MNHEY and SMNVEV (reference sequence).

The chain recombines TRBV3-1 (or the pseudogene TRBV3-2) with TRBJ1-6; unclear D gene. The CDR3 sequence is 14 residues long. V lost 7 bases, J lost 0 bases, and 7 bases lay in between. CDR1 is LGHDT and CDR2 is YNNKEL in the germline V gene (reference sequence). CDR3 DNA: TGTGCCAGCACGGTGAGCTCCTATAATTCACCCCTCCACTTT. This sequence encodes CASTVSSYNSPLHF.

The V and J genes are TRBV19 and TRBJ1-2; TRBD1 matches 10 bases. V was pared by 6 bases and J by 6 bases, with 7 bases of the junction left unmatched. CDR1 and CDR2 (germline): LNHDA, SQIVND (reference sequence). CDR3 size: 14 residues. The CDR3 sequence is CASRRDRGKNGYTF. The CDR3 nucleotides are TGTGCCAGTAGGAGGGACAGGGGAAAGAATGGCTACACCTTC.

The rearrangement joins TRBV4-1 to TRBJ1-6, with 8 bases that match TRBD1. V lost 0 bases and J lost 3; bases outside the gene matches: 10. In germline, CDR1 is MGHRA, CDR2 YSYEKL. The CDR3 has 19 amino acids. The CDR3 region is CASSQDRVQGAHYNSPLHF. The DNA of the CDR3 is TGCGCCAGCAGCCAAGATCGAGTTCAGGGGGCACACTATAATTCACCCCTCCACTTT.

Written as DNA, the CDR3 is TGTGCCAGCAGCTACGGGACACGCAACAATGAGCAGTTCTTC. It codes for CASSYGTRNNEQFF. V gene TRBV5-6 combines with J gene TRBJ2-1; TRBD1 might be the D (6 bases). This CDR3 has 14 residues. Deletions cut 3 bases from V and 5 bases from J, with 12 bases between. CDR1 is SGHDT, CDR2 YYEEEE, per germline.

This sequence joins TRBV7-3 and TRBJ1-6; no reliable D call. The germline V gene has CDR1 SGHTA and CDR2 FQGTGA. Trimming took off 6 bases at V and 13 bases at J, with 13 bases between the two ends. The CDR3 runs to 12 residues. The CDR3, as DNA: TGTGCCAGCAGGGCCGAGCGGGGTCCCCTCCACTTT. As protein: CASRAERGPLHF. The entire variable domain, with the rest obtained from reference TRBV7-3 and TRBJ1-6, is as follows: GAGVSQTPSNKVTEKGKYVELRCDPISGHTALYWYRQSLGQGPEFLIYFQGTGAADDSGLPNDRFFAVRPEGSVSTLKIQRTERGDSAVYLCASRAERGPLHFGNGTRLTVT.

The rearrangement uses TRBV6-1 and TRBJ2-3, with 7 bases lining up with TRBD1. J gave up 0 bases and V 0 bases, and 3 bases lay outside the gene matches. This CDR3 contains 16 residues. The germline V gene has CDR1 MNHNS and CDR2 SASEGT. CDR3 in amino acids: CASSEAQGVSTDTQYF. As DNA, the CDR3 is TGTGCCAGCAGTGAAGCGCAGGGGGTGAGCACAGATACGCAGTATTTT.

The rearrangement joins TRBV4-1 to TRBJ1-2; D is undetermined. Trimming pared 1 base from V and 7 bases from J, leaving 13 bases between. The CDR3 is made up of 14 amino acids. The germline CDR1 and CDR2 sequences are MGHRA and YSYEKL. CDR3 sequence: CASSQVMQEAGYTF. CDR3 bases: TGCGCCAGCAGCCAAGTCATGCAAGAGGCTGGCTACACCTTC.

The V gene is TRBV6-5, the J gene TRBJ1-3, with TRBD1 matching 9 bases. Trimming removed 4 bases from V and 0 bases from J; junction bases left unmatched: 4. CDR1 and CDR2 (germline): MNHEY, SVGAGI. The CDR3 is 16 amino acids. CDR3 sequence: CASSWGQGSSGNTIYF. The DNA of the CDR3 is TGTGCCAGCAGTTGGGGACAGGGCTCCTCTGGAAACACCATATATTTT.

Here the CDR3 reads CSVDGQGDYGYTF. CDR3 nucleotides: TGCAGCGTTGACGGCCAGGGGGACTATGGCTACACCTTC. This chain connects TRBV29-1 to TRBJ1-2; 7 bases are a match to TRBD1. This CDR3 comprises 13 residues. CDR1 is SQVTM and CDR2 is ANQGSEA in the germline V gene. The V gene end was trimmed by 3 bases and the J gene end by 3 bases; junction bases not matched to a gene: 4.

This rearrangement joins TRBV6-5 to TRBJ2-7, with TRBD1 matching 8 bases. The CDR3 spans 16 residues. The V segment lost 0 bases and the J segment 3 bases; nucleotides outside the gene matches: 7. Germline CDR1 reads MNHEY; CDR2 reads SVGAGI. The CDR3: CASSYSLTGGRYEQYF. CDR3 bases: TGTGCCAGCAGTTACTCCCTAACAGGGGGACGCTACGAGCAGTACTTC.